This TCR beta chain was identified in a study of post-analysis software for immune sequencing data. Study results and limitations: Patients carried five TRBV segments more frequently than controls did, and TRBV5-6, TRBV5-1 and TRBV20-1 were among them.

Comment on this clonotype: What it binds is not known.

Trimming shortened V by 2 bases and J by 2 bases, and 14 bases separated the two germline ends. The CDR3 has 16 amino acids. Germline CDR1 is LGHNA and CDR2 is YSLEER. Incorporated into the TCR beta cDNA libraries were unique molecular identifiers, which served to reduce PCR and sequencing biases. TCRdb re-called the PCR reads with MiXCR, one entry per CDR3 protein. The table has roughly 700,000 distinct CDR3 sequences, approximately 30% seen once. The receptor's source is a girl aged 5-17 years with multiple sclerosis. The specimen was blood. The chain employs TRBV4-3 and TRBJ2-3; D is perhaps TRBD1 (6 bases). CDR3 DNA: TGCGCCAGCAGCCAATTTAAGACAGGCACCACAGATACGCAGTATTTT. It codes for CASSQFKTGTTDTQYF.